Below are 23 T cell receptor beta chains sequenced from a single sample in a study of OX40 agonist ivuxolimab in advanced cancers. Library construction relied on the immunoSEQ multiplex PCR assay. The clones in this table, taken by TCRdb from immuneACCESS, are in-frame only. Not every clone is retained; where verified, under half of the shortfall comes from an unresolved V gene, and the cause of the rest is unknown. The sample yields about 24,000 clones; approximately 78% were counted once. The ten top clones hold more than 1.2% of the sample. Source: CD4+ or CD8+ T cells sorted from blood, taken in a trial of the OX40 agonist ivuxolimab. Receptors were obtained from an adult with an advanced solid tumor such as melanoma, head and neck, liver or kidney cancer.

J is TRBJ2-3 and V is TRBV7-9; possibly TRBD2 for D (5 bases). V was shortened by 2 bases and J by 6 bases, with 15 bases between the two germline ends. CDR1 is SEHNR, CDR2 FQNEAQ, per germline (reference sequence). The CDR3 consists of 15 residues. DNA for the CDR3: TGTGCCAGCAGCTTAAACGGGATCCCCGGGGATACGCAGTATTTT. Amino acid sequence: CASSLNGIPGDTQYF. The variable domain in full, completed from reference TRBV7-9 and TRBJ2-3, reads DTGVSQNPRHKITKRGQNVTFRCDPISEHNRLYWYRQTLGQGPEFLTYFQNEAQLEKSRLLSDRFSAERPKGSFSTLEIQRTEQGDSAMYLCASSLNGIPGDTQYFGPGTRLTVL.

This clone was picked up one time. Other DNA sequences in the same sample also yield this CDR3. The chain combines TRBV30 with TRBJ1-5, with D uncertain. V was pared by 1 base and J by 2 bases, with 6 bases between. The CDR3 runs 13 residues. CDR1 and CDR2 from the germline V gene are GTSNPN and SVGIG (reference sequence). The CDR3 reads CAWSGQGNQPQHF. The CDR3 coding sequence is TGTGCCTGGAGTGGACAAGGCAATCAGCCCCAGCATTTT. Complete variable domain (other parts from reference TRBV30 and TRBJ1-5): SQTIHQWPATLVQPVGSPLSLECTVEGTSNPNLYWYRQAAGRGLQLLFYSVGIGQISSEVPQNLSASRPQDRQFILSSKKLLLSDSGFYLCAWSGQGNQPQHFGDGTRLSIL.

The V gene is TRBV6-1, the J gene TRBJ1-2, with TRBD1 matching over 8 bases. V lost 4 bases to trimming and J lost 4 bases; unmatched junction nucleotides: 5. Per the germline V gene, CDR1 is MNHNS and CDR2 is SASEGT. The CDR3 runs to 14 residues. CDR3 nucleotides: TGTGCCAGCAGTGTAGGGCAGGGGGCCTATGGCTACACCTTC. As protein: CASSVGQGAYGYTF.

The CDR3 region is CASSFNLAGVEQYF. The CDR3 nucleotides read TGTGCCAGCAGTTTTAACCTAGCGGGTGTCGAGCAGTACTTC. The V and J genes are TRBV28 and TRBJ2-7; 8 bases match TRBD2. CDR1 and CDR2 from the germline V gene are MDHEN and SYDVKM. The ends lost 3 bases at V and 6 bases at J; junction bases unmatched: 7. The CDR3 is 14 residues long.

This rearrangement joins TRBV7-2 to TRBJ2-2; the D is unclear. This CDR3 is built from 15 residues. Germline V gives CDR1 SGHTA, CDR2 FQGNSA. V dropped 4 bases and J dropped 6 bases, with 15 bases sitting between them. CDR3 DNA sequence: TGTGCCAGCAGCTCCGGGCCTGAAGGTGCCGGGGAGCTGTTTTTT. It encodes CASSSGPEGAGELFF.

This chain links TRBV5-1 with TRBJ2-4; the match to TRBD1 covers 7 bases. The CDR3 loop spans 16 amino acids. In germline, CDR1 is SGHRS, CDR2 YFSETQ. Trimming at V came to 4 bases and at J to 3 bases, leaving 10 bases not matched to a gene. In nucleotides, the CDR3 is TGCGCCAGCAGCCAAGACAGGGTGGCCCGCAAAAACATTCAGTACTTC. Protein product: CASSQDRVARKNIQYF.

V is TRBV19 and J is TRBJ1-1, with 8 bases lining up with TRBD1. V lost 5 bases and J lost 4; bases outside the gene matches: 6. The CDR3 contains 14 residues. Per germline, CDR1 LNHDA and CDR2 SQIVND (reference sequence). The CDR3 DNA reads TGTGCCAGTAGTCCCGGACAGGGTGGCACTGAAGCTTTCTTT. It encodes CASSPGQGGTEAFF.

V usage is TRBV5-1 and J usage is TRBJ2-7; 10 positions match TRBD1. The CDR3 length is 15 residues. The J segment lost 6 bases and the V segment lost 4 bases, leaving 10 bases of the junction unmatched. In germline, CDR1 is SGHRS, CDR2 YFSETQ. The CDR3 region is CASSQYGTGVGEQYF. The CDR3, as DNA: TGCGCCAGCAGCCAATACGGGACAGGGGTCGGCGAGCAGTACTTC.

V usage is TRBV11-1 and J usage is TRBJ1-2; the D is unclear. CDR1 and CDR2 (germline): SGHAT, FQDESV (reference sequence). The ends were cut back, 1 base at V and 8 bases at J, with 8 bases in the middle. The CDR3 consists of 12 residues. CDR3 sequence (DNA): TGTGCCAGCAGCTTAGGGCGCGACGGCTACACCTTC. Translation: CASSLGRDGYTF.

The V and J genes are TRBV9 and TRBJ2-5; no clear D gene. The CDR3 contains 13 residues. CDR1 is SGDLS, CDR2 YYNGEE, per germline. V lost 1 base to trimming and J lost 5 bases, with 9 bases between them. CDR3 loop: CASSVSLMETQYF. In DNA form, the CDR3 reads TGTGCCAGCAGCGTAAGTCTCATGGAGACCCAGTACTTC.

The rearrangement joins TRBV28 to TRBJ2-7; 12 nucleotides agree with TRBD2. The CDR3 is 18 residues long. Germline V gene sequence: CDR1 MDHEN, CDR2 SYDVKM. The J segment lost 0 bases and the V segment lost 5 bases, leaving 11 bases of the junction unmatched. CDR3 nucleotide sequence: TGTGCCAGCAGTATGTCTAGCGGGAGGGCCCGTAGCTCCTACGAGCAGTACTTC. It encodes CASSMSSGRARSSYEQYF.

The chain carries TRBV7-2 and TRBJ1-2, with 7 nucleotides matching TRBD1. Losses at the gene ends were 5 bases for V and 8 bases for J; bases not matched to a gene: 11. The CDR3 has 14 amino acids. CDR1 is SGHTA and CDR2 is FQGNSA in the germline V gene. The CDR3 region has the DNA TGTGCCAGCAGCAAAAGACAGGGAGGGTTGGGCTACACCTTC. It translates to CASSKRQGGLGYTF.

The genes are TRBV29-1 and TRBJ2-2; 8 nucleotides agree with TRBD1. The CDR3 totals 15 residues. CDR1 and CDR2 (germline): SQVTM, ANQGSEA. J lost 4 bases, V lost 6 bases, and 10 bases had no gene match. The CDR3 sequence is CSVLLGTGGTGELFF. CDR3 nucleotides: TGCAGCGTCCTCCTGGGGACAGGAGGCACCGGGGAGCTGTTTTTT.

J is TRBJ2-2 and V is TRBV4-2; TRBD2 matches 8 bases. The CDR3 is 16 amino acids. Germline CDR1 is LGHNA and CDR2 is YNFKEQ. The V segment lost 0 bases and the J segment 4 bases; nucleotides outside the gene matches: 4. The CDR3 here is CASSQELAGITGELFF. The CDR3 DNA follows: TGTGCCAGCAGCCAAGAATTAGCGGGGATCACCGGGGAGCTGTTTTTT.

This chain uses TRBV9 with TRBJ2-2; TRBD2 matches 7 bases. After removal of 1 base from V and 1 base from J, the junction contained 4 bases not matched to a gene. The CDR3 runs to 16 residues. Germline V gene sequence: CDR1 SGDLS, CDR2 YYNGEE. CDR3 residues: CASSVRGGGNTGELFF. The CDR3 DNA reads TGTGCCAGCAGCGTACGGGGCGGGGGGAACACCGGGGAGCTGTTTTTT.

The chain combines TRBV6-5 with TRBJ2-1; TRBD1 matches 8 bases. CDR1 is MNHEY and CDR2 is SVGAGI in the germline V gene. CDR3 length: 15 amino acids. The trim removed 5 bases at V and 4 bases at J, leaving 7 bases unmatched. The CDR3 DNA reads as TGTGCCAGCAGTACAGGGGGAGGAATATACAATGAGCAGTTCTTC. This sequence encodes CASSTGGGIYNEQFF.

The chain recombines TRBV28 with TRBJ1-1; TRBD1 matches at 12 bases. The germline gives CDR1 MDHEN, CDR2 SYDVKM. There are 17 residues in the CDR3. Unmatched junction bases numbered 8, after V lost 5 bases and J lost 1 base. This chain's CDR3 is CASSPSPGQGANTEAFF. The CDR3, as DNA: TGTGCCAGCAGTCCTAGCCCGGGACAGGGGGCGAACACTGAAGCTTTCTTT.

The V call is TRBV28, the J call TRBJ2-5, with unresolved D. The CDR3 consists of 15 residues. CDR1 is MDHEN, CDR2 SYDVKM, per germline. V gave up 1 base and J gave up 5 bases, with 14 bases separating them. CDR3 sequence: CASSLYHDQLETQYF. The CDR3 DNA reads TGTGCCAGCAGTTTATATCACGATCAATTGGAGACCCAGTACTTC.

The chain carries TRBV6-6 and TRBJ2-2, with a weak D call TRBD1 (6 bases). Trimming removed 11 bases at V and 6 bases at J, with 22 bases between. The CDR3 sequence is 15 residues long. Looked up from germline, CDR1 is MNHNY and CDR2 is SVGAGI (reference sequence). The CDR3: CAVDQAGVGAGELFF. The CDR3, as DNA: TGTGCCGTTGATCAGGCAGGGGTGGGAGCCGGGGAGCTGTTTTTT.

Only one count was recorded for this clone. This could be a read error, since a much larger clone is one nucleotide away. The chain couples TRBV27 to TRBJ2-2; D remains ambiguous. Germline assignment: CDR1 MNHEY and CDR2 SMNVEV (reference sequence). CDR3 length equals 11 residues. This CDR3 is CVSSTAGELFF. CDR3 coding DNA: TGTGTCAGCAGCACGGCCGGGGAGCTGTTTTTT.

This clone was seen more than once but under ten times. The rearrangement uses TRBV5-1 and TRBJ2-7; TRBD1 is a possible D gene (5 bases). Germline-derived CDR1 and CDR2 are SGHRS and YFSETQ. V was shortened by 3 bases and J by 6 bases, with 13 bases between the two germline ends. There are 13 residues in the CDR3. The DNA of the CDR3 is TGCGCCAGCAGCTCCCTCCAGGGTGGCGAGCAGTACTTC. Protein product: CASSSLQGGEQYF.

V and J are TRBV7-9 and TRBJ1-4; unclear D gene. The CDR3 is 14 amino acids. Looked up from germline, CDR1 is SEHNR and CDR2 is FQNEAQ (reference sequence). V was clipped by 1 base and J by 12 bases, with 15 bases between them. CDR3 amino acids: CASSLEAGPGELFF. The CDR3 bases are TGTGCCAGCAGCTTAGAGGCAGGCCCGGGAGAACTGTTTTTT.

This clone is a singleton in its sample. The V and J genes are TRBV7-2 and TRBJ2-1; 7 bases are shared with TRBD1. Germline loops: CDR1 SGHTA, CDR2 FQGNSA. CDR3 size: 13 residues. The junction had 7 bases not matched to a gene; V was cut back by 5 bases and J by 9 bases. This CDR3 reads CASSPRQGSEQFF. The CDR3, as DNA: TGTGCCAGCAGCCCCCGACAGGGAAGTGAGCAGTTCTTC.